This entry describes one T cell receptor beta chain. The authors' processing: It was from reference gene primer amplification that nucleated cell counts were estimated. Clones were read by immunoSEQ multiplex PCR, and TCRdb kept only the in-frame ones, dropping some. V and J calls plus clone size are reproduced from that table; the DNA served to infer D and trimming. There are around 130,000 clones in the sample; around 80% occur only once, and 10% to 12% lies in the top ten. These data are taken from a study of blood T cell repertoires in COVID-19. Study at large: Specimens from acute and convalescent COVID-19 originated in the United States, Italy and Spain. The analysed material was cDNA or gDNA that came from T cells, B-cell-depleted T cells, or PBMCs.

Germline CDR1 and CDR2: LNHNV and YYDKDF (reference sequence). The germline V and J ends were trimmed by 0 bases and 5 bases, with 9 bases remaining between them. There are 14 residues in the CDR3. Material: peripheral blood. The TCR originated in a human donor in a cohort sampled during active COVID-19. This sequence joins TRBV15 and TRBJ2-3; no definite D call. DNA for the CDR3: TGTGCCACCAGCAGAGATAGATTCCTAGATACGCAGTATTTT. The encoded protein is CATSRDRFLDTQYF.